This T cell receptor (beta chain) was sequenced during a study of a mutant IDH1 vaccine in newly diagnosed glioma. Study summary: Males made up about 62% and females about 38% of treated patients, whose mean age was approximately 44 years. Visits V12 and V13 fell at weeks 35 and 47, respectively. Earlier care involved radiotherapy, temozolomide, or both, and the majority received both.

Germline CDR1 and CDR2: SGHVS and FQNEAQ. V was cut by 8 bases and J by 7 bases, with 21 bases left in between. The CDR3 runs 15 residues. The method was immunoSEQ multiplex PCR; TCRdb's version includes in-frame clones alone and lacks a portion of them. The table lists tens of thousands of clones, about four fifths of them singletons. Points on this clone: Its antigen remains unidentified.

Time point: week 47, end of study. Doses of 300 ug of mutant IDH1 20-mer peptide were given with topical imiquimod. At weeks 1, 3, 5, 7, 11, 15, 19 and 23, patients received a vaccination, eight in all. V gene TRBV7-8 combines with J gene TRBJ1-5; D gene uncertain. Sequenced material: PBMCs, taken from a glioma patient whose treatment included an IDH1 peptide vaccine. The source is a woman aged 45 to 65 with glioma. In DNA form, the CDR3 reads TGTGCCAGCTCTGGCCTGATGGCGGGCGGACAGCCCCAGCATTTT. This sequence encodes CASSGLMAGGQPQHF.